The present TCR beta chain was sequenced within a study of T cells after yellow fever vaccination. Trimming took 3 bases from V and 5 from J; bases not matched to a gene: 15. The CDR3 loop spans 17 amino acids. The germline V gene encodes CDR1 SGHTA and CDR2 FQGNSA. Turning to this clonotype: Its antigen is still unknown.

TCRdb called the 5' RACE reads again in MiXCR, with one record for every CDR3 protein. The data contain around 250,000 distinct CDR3 sequences, 6.9% of them seen just once; the ten biggest clones take up over 0.65%. The study, taken as a whole, reports: Only a small proportion of the clonotypes turned up in both the CD4 and the CD8 compartments, likely arising from convergent recombination.

V is TRBV7-2 and J is TRBJ2-5; 7 bases align to TRBD2. The receptor was derived from a man younger than 45 who received the YFV17D yellow fever vaccine. Material: CD4+ T cells sorted from PBMCs, obtained 15 days after the yellow fever booster vaccination. The CDR3, as DNA: TGTGCCAGCAGCTTGTTGCGGGGGAACGGGAGGCGGGAGACCCAGTACTTC. As protein: CASSLLRGNGRRETQYF.